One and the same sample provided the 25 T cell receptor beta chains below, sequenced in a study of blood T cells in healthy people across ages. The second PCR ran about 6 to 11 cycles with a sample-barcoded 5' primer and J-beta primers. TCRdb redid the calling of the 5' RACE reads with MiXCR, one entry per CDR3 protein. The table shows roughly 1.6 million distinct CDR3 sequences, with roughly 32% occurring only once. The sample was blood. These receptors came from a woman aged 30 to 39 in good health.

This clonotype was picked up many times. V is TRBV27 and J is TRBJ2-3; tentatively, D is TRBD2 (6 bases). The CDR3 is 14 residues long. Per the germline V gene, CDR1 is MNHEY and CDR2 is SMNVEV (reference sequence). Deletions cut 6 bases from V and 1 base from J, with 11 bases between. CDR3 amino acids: CASSLWGGTDTQYF. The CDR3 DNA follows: TGTGCCAGCAGCTTGTGGGGGGGCACAGATACGCAGTATTTT.

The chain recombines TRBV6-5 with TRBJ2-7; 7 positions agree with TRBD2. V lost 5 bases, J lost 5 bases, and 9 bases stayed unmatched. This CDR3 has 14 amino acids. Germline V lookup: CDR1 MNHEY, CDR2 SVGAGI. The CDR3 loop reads CASSRGAGNHEQYF. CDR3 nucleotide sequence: TGTGCCAGCAGTAGGGGAGCGGGGAACCACGAGCAGTACTTC.

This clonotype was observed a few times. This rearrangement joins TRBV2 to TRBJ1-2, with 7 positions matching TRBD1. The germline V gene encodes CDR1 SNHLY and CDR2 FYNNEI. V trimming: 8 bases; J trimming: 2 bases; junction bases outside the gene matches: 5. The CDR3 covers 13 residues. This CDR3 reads CASPETGNYGYTF. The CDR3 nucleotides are TGTGCCAGCCCAGAGACAGGGAACTATGGCTACACCTTC.

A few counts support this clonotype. CDR3 region: CASSSFTGLAGLYF. In DNA form, the CDR3 reads TGTGCCAGCAGCTCGTTCACGGGACTAGCGGGATTGTACTTC. The chain uses TRBV11-2 and TRBJ2-5; TRBD2 agrees at 13 bases. After removal of 4 bases from V and 13 bases from J, the junction contained 9 bases not matched to a gene. This CDR3 is 14 amino acids long. Germline V gene sequence: CDR1 SGHAT, CDR2 FQNNGV.

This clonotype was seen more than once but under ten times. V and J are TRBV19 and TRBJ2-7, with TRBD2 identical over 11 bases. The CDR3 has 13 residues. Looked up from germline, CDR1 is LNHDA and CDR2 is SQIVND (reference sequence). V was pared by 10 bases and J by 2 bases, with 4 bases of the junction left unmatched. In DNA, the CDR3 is TGTGCCACCGGACTAGCGGGTCCCTACGAGCAGTACTTC. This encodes CATGLAGPYEQYF.

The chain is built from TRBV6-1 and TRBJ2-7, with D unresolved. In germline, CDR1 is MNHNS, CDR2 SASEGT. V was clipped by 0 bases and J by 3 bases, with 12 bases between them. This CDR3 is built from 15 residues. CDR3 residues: CASSEAAQPHYEQYF. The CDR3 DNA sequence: TGTGCCAGCAGTGAAGCTGCCCAACCCCACTACGAGCAGTACTTC.

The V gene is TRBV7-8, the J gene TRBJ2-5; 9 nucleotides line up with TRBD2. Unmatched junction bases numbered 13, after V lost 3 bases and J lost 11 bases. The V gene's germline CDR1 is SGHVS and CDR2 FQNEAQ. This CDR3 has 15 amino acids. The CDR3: CASSFESGGGAKQYF. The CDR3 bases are TGTGCCAGCAGCTTTGAATCTGGCGGGGGGGCCAAGCAGTACTTC.

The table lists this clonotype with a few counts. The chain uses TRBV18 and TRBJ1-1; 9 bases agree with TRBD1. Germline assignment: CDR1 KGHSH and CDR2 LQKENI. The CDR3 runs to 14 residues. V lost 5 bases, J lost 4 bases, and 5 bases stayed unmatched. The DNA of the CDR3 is TGTGCCAGCTCAAAACAGGGGGCTGCCACTGAAGCTTTCTTT. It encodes CASSKQGAATEAFF. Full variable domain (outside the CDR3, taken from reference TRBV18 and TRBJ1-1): NAGVMQNPRHLVRRRGQEARLRCSPMKGHSHVYWYRQLPEEGLKFMVYLQKENIIDESGMPKERFSAEFPKEGPSILRIQQVVRGDSAAYFCASSKQGAATEAFFGQGTRLTVV.

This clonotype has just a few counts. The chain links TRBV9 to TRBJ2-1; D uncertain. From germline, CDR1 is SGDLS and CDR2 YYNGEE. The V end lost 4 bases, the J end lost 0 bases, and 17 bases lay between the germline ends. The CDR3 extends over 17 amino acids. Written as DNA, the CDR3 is TGTGCCAGCAGCTCTCAGGACGGTCTGAGCTCCTACAATGAGCAGTTCTTC. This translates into CASSSQDGLSSYNEQFF.

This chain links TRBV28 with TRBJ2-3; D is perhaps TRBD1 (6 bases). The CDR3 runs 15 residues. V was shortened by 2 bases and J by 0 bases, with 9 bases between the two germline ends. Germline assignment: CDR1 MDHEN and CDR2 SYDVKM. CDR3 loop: CASSLGTLSTDTQYF. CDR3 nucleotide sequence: TGTGCCAGCAGTTTAGGGACACTAAGCACAGATACGCAGTATTTT.

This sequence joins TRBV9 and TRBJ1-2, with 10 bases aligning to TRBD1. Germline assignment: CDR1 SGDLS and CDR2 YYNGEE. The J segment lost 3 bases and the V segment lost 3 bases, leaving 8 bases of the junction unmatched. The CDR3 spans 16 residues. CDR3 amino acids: CASSAQTGGLYYGYTF. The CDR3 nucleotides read TGTGCCAGCAGCGCCCAGACAGGGGGCCTTTACTATGGCTACACCTTC.

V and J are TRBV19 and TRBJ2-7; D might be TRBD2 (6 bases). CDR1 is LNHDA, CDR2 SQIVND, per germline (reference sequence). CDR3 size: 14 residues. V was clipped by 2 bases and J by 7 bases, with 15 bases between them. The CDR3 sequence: CASSITGASGEQYF. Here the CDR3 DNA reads TGTGCCAGTAGTATAACCGGGGCGAGCGGGGAGCAGTACTTC.

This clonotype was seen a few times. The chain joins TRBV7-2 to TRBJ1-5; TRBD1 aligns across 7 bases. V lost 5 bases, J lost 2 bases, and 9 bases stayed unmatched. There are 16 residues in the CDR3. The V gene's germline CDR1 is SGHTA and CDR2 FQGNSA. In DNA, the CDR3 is TGTGCCAGCAGCAAATGGACAGGTGGAGGCAATCAGCCCCAGCATTTT. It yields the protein CASSKWTGGGNQPQHF.

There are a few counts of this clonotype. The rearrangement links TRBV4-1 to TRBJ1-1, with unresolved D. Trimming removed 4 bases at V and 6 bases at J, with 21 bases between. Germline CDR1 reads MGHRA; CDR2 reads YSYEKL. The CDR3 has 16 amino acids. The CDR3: CASSPLPSPVASEAFF. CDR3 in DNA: TGCGCCAGCAGCCCCCTACCCAGCCCGGTTGCATCTGAAGCTTTCTTT.

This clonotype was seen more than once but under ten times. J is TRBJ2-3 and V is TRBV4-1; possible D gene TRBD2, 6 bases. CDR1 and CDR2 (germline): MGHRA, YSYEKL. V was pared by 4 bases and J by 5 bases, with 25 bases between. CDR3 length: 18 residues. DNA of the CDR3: TGCGCCAGCAGCCCGGAGGTATGGTCTATACACGGGGGAGATACGCAGTATTTT. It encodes CASSPEVWSIHGGDTQYF.

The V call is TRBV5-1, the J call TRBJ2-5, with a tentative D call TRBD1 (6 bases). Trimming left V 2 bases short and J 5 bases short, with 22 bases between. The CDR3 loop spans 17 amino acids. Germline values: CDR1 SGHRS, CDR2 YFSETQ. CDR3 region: CASSFQDSVFFHETQYF. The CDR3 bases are TGCGCCAGCAGCTTCCAGGACAGTGTATTCTTCCATGAGACCCAGTACTTC. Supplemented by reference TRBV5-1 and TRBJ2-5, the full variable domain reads KAGVTQTPRYLIKTRGQQVTLSCSPISGHRSVSWYQQTPGQGLQFLFEYFSETQRNKGNFPGRFSGRQFSNSRSEMNVSTLELGDSALYLCASSFQDSVFFHETQYFGPGTRLLVL.

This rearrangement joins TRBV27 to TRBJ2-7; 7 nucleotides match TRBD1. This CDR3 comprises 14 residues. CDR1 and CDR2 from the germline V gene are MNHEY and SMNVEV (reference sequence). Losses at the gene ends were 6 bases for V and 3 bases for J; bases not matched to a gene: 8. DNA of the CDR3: TGTGCCAGCAGCCCTACAGGGGCGGTCTACGAGCAGTACTTC. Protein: CASSPTGAVYEQYF.

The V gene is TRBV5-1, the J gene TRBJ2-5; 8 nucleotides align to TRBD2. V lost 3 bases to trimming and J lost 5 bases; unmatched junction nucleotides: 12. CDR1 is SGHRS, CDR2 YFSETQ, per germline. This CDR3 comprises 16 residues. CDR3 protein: CASSSPGLGSGETQYF. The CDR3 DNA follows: TGCGCCAGCAGCTCGCCGGGACTAGGCTCGGGGGAGACCCAGTACTTC.

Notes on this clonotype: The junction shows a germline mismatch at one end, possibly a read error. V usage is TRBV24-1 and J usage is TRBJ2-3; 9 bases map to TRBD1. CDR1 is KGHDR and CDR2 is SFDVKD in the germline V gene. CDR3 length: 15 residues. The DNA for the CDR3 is TGTGCCACCAGTGAGTCCGGGACAGGGTCAGATGCGCAGTATTTT. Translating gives CATSESGTGSDAQYF.

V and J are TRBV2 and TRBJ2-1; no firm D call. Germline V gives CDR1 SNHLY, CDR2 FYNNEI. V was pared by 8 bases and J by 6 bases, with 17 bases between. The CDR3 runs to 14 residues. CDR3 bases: TGTGCCAGCCCCCGGTGGGCAGACCCCAATGAGCAGTTCTTC. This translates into CASPRWADPNEQFF. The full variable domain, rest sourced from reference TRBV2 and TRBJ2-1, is EPEVTQTPSHQVTQMGQEVILRCVPISNHLYFYWYRQILGQKVEFLVSFYNNEISEKSEIFDDQFSVERPDGSNFTLKIRSTKLEDSAMYFCASPRWADPNEQFFGPGTRLTVL.

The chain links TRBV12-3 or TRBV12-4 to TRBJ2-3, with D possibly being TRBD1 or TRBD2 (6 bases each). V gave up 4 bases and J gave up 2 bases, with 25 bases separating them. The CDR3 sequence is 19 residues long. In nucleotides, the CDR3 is TGTGCCAGCAGTTCATCAGTCCCTGGGGGGCAAAGTCTCACAGATACGCAGTATTTT. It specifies CASSSSVPGGQSLTDTQYF.

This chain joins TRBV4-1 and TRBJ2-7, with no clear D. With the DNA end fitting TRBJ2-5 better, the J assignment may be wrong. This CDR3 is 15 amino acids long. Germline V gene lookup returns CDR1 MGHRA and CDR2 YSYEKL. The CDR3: CASSQERDSVRTQYF. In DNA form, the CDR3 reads TGCGCCAGCAGCCAAGAAAGAGACTCAGTAAGGACCCAGTACTTC.

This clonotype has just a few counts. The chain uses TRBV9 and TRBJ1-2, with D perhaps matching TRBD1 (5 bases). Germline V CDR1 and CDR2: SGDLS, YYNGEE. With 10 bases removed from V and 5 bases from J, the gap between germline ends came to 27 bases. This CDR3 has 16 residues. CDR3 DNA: TGTGCCGTATCCACTCCTTTTGTACAGGACCCTTATGGCTACACCTTC. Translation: CAVSTPFVQDPYGYTF.

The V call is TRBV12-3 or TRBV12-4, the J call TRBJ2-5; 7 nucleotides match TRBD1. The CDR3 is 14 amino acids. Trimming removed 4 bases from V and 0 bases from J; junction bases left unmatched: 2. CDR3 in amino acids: CASSSTGNQETQYF. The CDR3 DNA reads TGTGCCAGCAGTTCGACAGGGAACCAAGAGACCCAGTACTTC.

The CDR3 DNA follows: TGCAGTGCTAGAGATCCCCTAGCGGTTGAGGACGAGCAGTACTTC. It yields the protein CSARDPLAVEDEQYF. The chain combines TRBV20-1 with TRBJ2-7, with TRBD2 identical over 7 bases. Germline-derived CDR1 and CDR2 are DFQATT and SNEGSKA (reference sequence). V lost 0 bases and J lost 5; bases outside the gene matches: 10. This CDR3 is 15 amino acids long.